These T cell receptor beta chains were read from a single sample in a study of blood T cells in healthy people across ages. TCRdb fed the 5' RACE reads into MiXCR, producing one record per CDR3 protein. The sample yields roughly 1.5 million distinct CDR3 sequences, roughly 43% seen once. Sample: blood. These receptors came from a woman in her late teens or twenties in good health. The CDR3 runs from the conserved cysteine through the conserved F or W.

V gene: TRBV28; J gene: NA; CDR3 protein: CASSLTGTEFYEQYF
V gene: TRBV29-1; J gene: TRBJ2-3; CDR3 protein: CSVEDTPTDTQYF
V gene: TRBV4-1; J gene: TRBJ2-1; CDR3 protein: CASSQYNYVLAATYNEQFF
V gene: TRBV14; J gene: TRBJ1-2; CDR3 protein: CASSQTGRRSGANSGYTF
V gene: TRBV6-1; J gene: TRBJ1-4; CDR3 protein: CANRSANEKLFF
V gene: TRBV25-1; J gene: TRBJ2-3; CDR3 protein: CASSKQGAATQYF
V gene: TRBV2; J gene: TRBJ1-5; CDR3 protein: CASSRDRGKYQPQHF
V gene: TRBV11-2; J gene: TRBJ1-1; CDR3 protein: CACSLLGGATEAFF
V gene: TRBV12-3/TRBV12-4; J gene: TRBJ1-5; CDR3 protein: CASRPAGGNQPQHF
V gene: TRBV7-3; J gene: TRBJ2-3; CDR3 protein: CASSLRGANRDTQYF
V gene: TRBV3-1; J gene: TRBJ2-1; CDR3 protein: CASSQIGFHEQFF
V gene: TRBV27; J gene: TRBJ1-1; CDR3 protein: CASRDGTVPGWAFF
V gene: TRBV20-1; J gene: TRBJ2-1; CDR3 protein: CSASGVAGDEQFF
V gene: TRBV27; J gene: TRBJ1-3; CDR3 protein: CASSLSPLTNTIYF
V gene: TRBV20-1; J gene: TRBJ1-6; CDR3 protein: CSAGGPANSPLHF
V gene: TRBV3-1; J gene: TRBJ2-7; CDR3 protein: CASSRQKDVAYEQYF
V gene: TRBV2; J gene: TRBJ1-2; CDR3 protein: CASRYTGPGGYTF
V gene: TRBV11-2; J gene: TRBJ2-7; CDR3 protein: CASRLAGGLALYEQYF
V gene: TRBV7-3; J gene: TRBJ2-5; CDR3 protein: CASSLNTGEQETQYF
V gene: TRBV3-1; J gene: NA; CDR3 protein: CTSSQDPSPTQYF
V gene: TRBV25-1; J gene: TRBJ2-4; CDR3 protein: CASSDLGRGGKNIQYF
V gene: TRBV5-5; J gene: NA; CDR3 protein: CASSLLAYPSEQYF
V gene: TRBV7-2; J gene: TRBJ2-2; CDR3 protein: CAGSLPTGELFF
V gene: TRBV20-1; J gene: TRBJ2-1; CDR3 protein: CSASRLAYYEQFF
V gene: TRBV12-5; J gene: TRBJ1-1; CDR3 protein: CASGPTTIPEAFF
V gene: TRBV29-1; J gene: TRBJ2-5; CDR3 protein: CSVDAGGETQYF
V gene: TRBV7-8; J gene: TRBJ1-5; CDR3 protein: CASSLGIGGRNQPQHF
V gene: TRBV6-2/TRBV6-3; J gene: TRBJ1-1; CDR3 protein: CASSYSIGSSEAFF
V gene: TRBV3-1; J gene: TRBJ1-6; CDR3 protein: CASSQDGKNSPLHF
V gene: TRBV27; J gene: TRBJ2-5; CDR3 protein: CASSFLSRQETQYF
V gene: TRBV3-1; J gene: TRBJ1-1; CDR3 protein: CASSHLDRGTEAFF
V gene: TRBV25-1; J gene: TRBJ2-5; CDR3 protein: CASRGRVDGFQETQYF
V gene: TRBV9; J gene: TRBJ2-7; CDR3 protein: CASSLTAMGPHEQYF
V gene: TRBV7-2; J gene: TRBJ2-3; CDR3 protein: CASSFSGISTDTQYF
V gene: TRBV20-1; J gene: TRBJ1-5; CDR3 protein: CSASDGGKGTNQPQHF
V gene: TRBV7-2; J gene: TRBJ2-1; CDR3 protein: CASNPGGSSYNEQFF
V gene: TRBV5-1; J gene: TRBJ1-1; CDR3 protein: CASSQYKGGAGSDAFF
V gene: TRBV7-9; J gene: TRBJ2-1; CDR3 protein: CASSLGAGFSSYNEQFF
V gene: TRBV2; J gene: TRBJ2-1; CDR3 protein: CASILAGNEQFF
V gene: TRBV12-3/TRBV12-4; J gene: TRBJ2-3; CDR3 protein: CASSFSGRAGPDTQYF
V gene: TRBV9; J gene: TRBJ2-1; CDR3 protein: CASSASNGEQFF
V gene: TRBV24-1; J gene: TRBJ2-1; CDR3 protein: CATCEGRYNEQFF
V gene: TRBV2; J gene: TRBJ1-6; CDR3 protein: CASSEERMALSPLHF
V gene: TRBV7-9; J gene: TRBJ1-2; CDR3 protein: CASSVGQSGNYGYTF
V gene: TRBV28; J gene: TRBJ2-7; CDR3 protein: CASSDIGGTDSYEQYF
V gene: TRBV12-3/TRBV12-4; J gene: TRBJ1-2; CDR3 protein: CTSSLGGLGYTF